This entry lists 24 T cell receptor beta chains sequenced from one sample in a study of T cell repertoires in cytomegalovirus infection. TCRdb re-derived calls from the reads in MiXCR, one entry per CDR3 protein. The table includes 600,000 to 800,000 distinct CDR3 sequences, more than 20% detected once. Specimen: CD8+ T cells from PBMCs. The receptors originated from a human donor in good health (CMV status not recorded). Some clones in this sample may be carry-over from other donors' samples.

The CDR3 nucleotides are TGCAGTGCTAGAGAGGAAACAGGGGGGGACACTGAAGCTTTCTTT. Translation: CSAREETGGDTEAFF. V gene TRBV20-1 combines with J gene TRBJ1-1; TRBD1 matches 8 bases. Germline CDR1 reads DFQATT; CDR2 reads SNEGSKA (reference sequence). The CDR3 loop spans 15 amino acids. V lost 0 bases to trimming and J lost 3 bases; unmatched junction nucleotides: 6.

The CDR3 here is CSVEDRGTANTGELFF. The CDR3 nucleotides read TGCAGCGTTGAAGATCGCGGGACAGCAAACACCGGGGAGCTGTTTTTT. The chain recombines TRBV29-1 with TRBJ2-2; D may be TRBD1 (7 bases). Between the trimmed V and J ends, which lost 0 bases and 2 bases, there was a span of 13 bases. The CDR3 has 16 amino acids. The germline V gene encodes CDR1 SQVTM and CDR2 ANQGSEA.

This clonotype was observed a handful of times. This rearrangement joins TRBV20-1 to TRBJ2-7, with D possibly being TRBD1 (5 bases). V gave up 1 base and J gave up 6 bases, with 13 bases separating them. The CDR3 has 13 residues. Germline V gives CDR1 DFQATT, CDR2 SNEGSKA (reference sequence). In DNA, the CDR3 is TGCAGTGCTAGAGTTTCGACAGAGCGCGAGCAGTACTTC. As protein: CSARVSTEREQYF.

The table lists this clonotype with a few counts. The chain's CDR3 is CASRPGLESTDTQYF. CDR3 nucleotides: TGCGCCAGCAGGCCGGGACTAGAGTCCACAGATACGCAGTATTTT. The V gene is TRBV4-1, the J gene TRBJ2-3; 8 nucleotides line up with TRBD2. Trimming at V came to 6 bases and at J to 2 bases, leaving 7 bases not matched to a gene. The CDR3 extends over 15 amino acids. CDR1 and CDR2 (germline): MGHRA, YSYEKL.

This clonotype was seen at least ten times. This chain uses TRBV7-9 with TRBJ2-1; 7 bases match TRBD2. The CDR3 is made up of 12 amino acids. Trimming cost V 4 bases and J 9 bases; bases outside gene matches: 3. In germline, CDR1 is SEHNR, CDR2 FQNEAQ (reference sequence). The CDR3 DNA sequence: TGTGCCAGCAGCTCCAGCGGGGTTGAGCAGTTCTTC. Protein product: CASSSSGVEQFF.

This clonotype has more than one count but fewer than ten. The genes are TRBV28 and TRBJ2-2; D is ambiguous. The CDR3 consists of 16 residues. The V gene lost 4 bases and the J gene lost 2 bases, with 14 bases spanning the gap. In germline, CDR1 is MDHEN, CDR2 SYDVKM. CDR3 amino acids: CASSSRNSPNTGELFF. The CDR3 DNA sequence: TGTGCCAGCAGTTCCCGGAACAGTCCAAACACCGGGGAGCTGTTTTTT. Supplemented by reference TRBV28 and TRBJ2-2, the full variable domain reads DVKVTQSSRYLVKRTGEKVFLECVQDMDHENMFWYRQDPGLGLRLIYFSYDVKMKEKGDIPEGYSVSREKKERFSLILESASTNQTSMYLCASSSRNSPNTGELFFGEGSRLTVL.

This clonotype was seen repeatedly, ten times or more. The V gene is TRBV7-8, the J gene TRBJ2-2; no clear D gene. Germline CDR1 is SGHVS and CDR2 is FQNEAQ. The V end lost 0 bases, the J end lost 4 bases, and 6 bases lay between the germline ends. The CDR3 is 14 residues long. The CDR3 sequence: CASSLAPFTGELFF. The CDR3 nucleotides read TGTGCCAGCAGCTTAGCGCCCTTCACCGGGGAGCTGTTTTTT. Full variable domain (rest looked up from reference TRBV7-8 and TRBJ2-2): GAGVSQSPRYKVAKRGQDVALRCDPISGHVSLFWYQQALGQGPEFLTYFQNEAQLDKSGLPSDRFFAERPEGSVSTLKIQRTQQEDSAVYLCASSLAPFTGELFFGEGSRLTVL.

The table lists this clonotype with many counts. The CDR3 sequence: CASERTGGNEAFF. The CDR3 DNA sequence: TGTGCCAGCGAAAGGACCGGGGGAAATGAAGCTTTCTTT. The J gene is TRBJ1-1, the V gene TRBV28; possible D gene TRBD1, 5 bases. Trimming removed 8 bases at V and 7 bases at J, with 17 bases between. CDR3 length: 13 residues. The germline gives CDR1 MDHEN, CDR2 SYDVKM.

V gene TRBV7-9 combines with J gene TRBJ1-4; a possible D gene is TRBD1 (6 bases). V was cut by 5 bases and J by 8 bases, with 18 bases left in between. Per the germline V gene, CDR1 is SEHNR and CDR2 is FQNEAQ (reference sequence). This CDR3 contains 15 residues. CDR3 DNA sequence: TGTGCCAGCAGCCCGCGGACAGCGTTGAGGGAAAAACTGTTTTTT. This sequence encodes CASSPRTALREKLFF.

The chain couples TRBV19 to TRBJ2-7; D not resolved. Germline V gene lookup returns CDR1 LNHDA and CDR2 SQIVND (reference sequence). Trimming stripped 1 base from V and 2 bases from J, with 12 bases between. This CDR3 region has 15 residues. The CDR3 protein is CASSIGGYRTYEQYF. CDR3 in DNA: TGTGCCAGTAGTATAGGAGGCTACAGAACCTACGAGCAGTACTTC.

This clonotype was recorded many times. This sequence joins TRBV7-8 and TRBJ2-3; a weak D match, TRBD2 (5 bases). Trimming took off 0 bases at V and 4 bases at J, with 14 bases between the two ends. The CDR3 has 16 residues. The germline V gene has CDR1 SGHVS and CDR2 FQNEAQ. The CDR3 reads CASSLAKYGEADTQYF. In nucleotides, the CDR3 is TGTGCCAGCAGCTTAGCGAAATACGGGGAAGCAGATACGCAGTATTTT. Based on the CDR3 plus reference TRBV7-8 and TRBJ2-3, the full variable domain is GAGVSQSPRYKVAKRGQDVALRCDPISGHVSLFWYQQALGQGPEFLTYFQNEAQLDKSGLPSDRFFAERPEGSVSTLKIQRTQQEDSAVYLCASSLAKYGEADTQYFGPGTRLTVL.

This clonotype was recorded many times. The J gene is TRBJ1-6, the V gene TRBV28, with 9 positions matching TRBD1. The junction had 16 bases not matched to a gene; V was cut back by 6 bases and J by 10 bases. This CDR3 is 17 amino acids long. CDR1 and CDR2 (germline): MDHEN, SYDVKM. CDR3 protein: CASSPWDREDRRSPLHF. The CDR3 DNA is TGTGCCAGCAGCCCATGGGACAGGGAAGATCGGCGCTCACCCCTCCACTTT.

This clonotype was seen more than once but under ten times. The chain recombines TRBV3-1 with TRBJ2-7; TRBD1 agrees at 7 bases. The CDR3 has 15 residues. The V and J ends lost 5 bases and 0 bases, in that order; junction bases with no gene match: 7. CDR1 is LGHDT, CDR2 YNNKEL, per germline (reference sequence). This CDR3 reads CASSGRDSRSYEQYF. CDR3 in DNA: TGTGCCAGCAGCGGACGGGACAGCCGCTCCTACGAGCAGTACTTC.

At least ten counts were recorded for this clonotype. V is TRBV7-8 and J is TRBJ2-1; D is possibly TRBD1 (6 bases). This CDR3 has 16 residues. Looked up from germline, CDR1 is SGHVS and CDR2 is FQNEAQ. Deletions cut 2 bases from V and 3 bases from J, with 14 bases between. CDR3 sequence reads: CASSLNPRGNYNEQFF. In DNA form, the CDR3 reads TGTGCCAGCAGCTTAAACCCCAGGGGAAACTACAATGAGCAGTTCTTC.

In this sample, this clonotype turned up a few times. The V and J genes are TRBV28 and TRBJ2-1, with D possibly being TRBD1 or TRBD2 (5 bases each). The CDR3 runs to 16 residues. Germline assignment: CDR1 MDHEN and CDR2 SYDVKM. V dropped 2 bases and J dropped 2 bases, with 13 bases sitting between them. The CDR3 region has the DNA TGTGCCAGCAGTTTAATCTCGGGACCCCCCTACAATGAGCAGTTCTTC. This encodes CASSLISGPPYNEQFF.

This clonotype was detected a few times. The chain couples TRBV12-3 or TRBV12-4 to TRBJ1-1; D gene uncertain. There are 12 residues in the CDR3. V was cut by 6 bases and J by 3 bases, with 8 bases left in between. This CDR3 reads CASSYEDTEAFF. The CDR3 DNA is TGTGCCAGCAGCTACGAAGACACTGAAGCTTTCTTT.

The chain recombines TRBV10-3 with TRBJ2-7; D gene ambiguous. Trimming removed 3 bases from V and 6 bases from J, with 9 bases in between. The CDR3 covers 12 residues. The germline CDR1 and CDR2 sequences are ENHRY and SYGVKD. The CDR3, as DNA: TGTGCCATCAGTGACAGGATAAGCGAGCAGTACTTC. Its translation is CAISDRISEQYF.

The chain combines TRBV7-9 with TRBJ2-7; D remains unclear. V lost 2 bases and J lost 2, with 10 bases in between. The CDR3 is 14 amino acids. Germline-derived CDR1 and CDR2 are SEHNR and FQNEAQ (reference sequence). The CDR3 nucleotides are TGTGCCAGCAGCTTACCTTCGTCGGCCTACGAGCAGTACTTC. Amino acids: CASSLPSSAYEQYF.

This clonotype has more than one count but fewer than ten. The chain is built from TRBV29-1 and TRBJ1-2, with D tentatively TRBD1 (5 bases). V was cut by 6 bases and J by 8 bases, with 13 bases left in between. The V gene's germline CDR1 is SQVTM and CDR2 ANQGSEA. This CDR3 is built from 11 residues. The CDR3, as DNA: TGCAGCGTCCCGACCCGGGGGGGCTACACCTTC. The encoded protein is CSVPTRGGYTF.

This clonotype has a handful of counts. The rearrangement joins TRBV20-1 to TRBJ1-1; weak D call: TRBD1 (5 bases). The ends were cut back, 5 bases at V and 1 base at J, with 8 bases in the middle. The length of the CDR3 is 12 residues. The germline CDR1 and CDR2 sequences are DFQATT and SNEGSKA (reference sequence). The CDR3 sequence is CSAGDGNTEAFF. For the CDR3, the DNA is TGCAGTGCTGGGGACGGGAACACTGAAGCTTTCTTT.

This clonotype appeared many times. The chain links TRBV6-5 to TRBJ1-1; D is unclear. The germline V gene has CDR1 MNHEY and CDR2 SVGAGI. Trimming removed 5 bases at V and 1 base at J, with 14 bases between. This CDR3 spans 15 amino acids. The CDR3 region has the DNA TGTGCCAGCAGTCCCAGTATTCCGCCGAACACTGAAGCTTTCTTT. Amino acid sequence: CASSPSIPPNTEAFF.

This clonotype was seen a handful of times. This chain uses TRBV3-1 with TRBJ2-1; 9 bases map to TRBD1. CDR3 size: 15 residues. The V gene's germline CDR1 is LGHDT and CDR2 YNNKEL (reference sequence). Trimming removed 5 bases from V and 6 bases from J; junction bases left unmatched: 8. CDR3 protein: CASSSRDRVLNEQFF. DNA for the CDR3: TGTGCCAGCAGCTCGCGGGACAGGGTTCTCAATGAGCAGTTCTTC.

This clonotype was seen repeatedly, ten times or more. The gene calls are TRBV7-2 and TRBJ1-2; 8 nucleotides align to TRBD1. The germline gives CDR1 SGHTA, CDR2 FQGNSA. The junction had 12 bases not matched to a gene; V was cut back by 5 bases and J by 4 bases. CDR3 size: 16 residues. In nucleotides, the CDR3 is TGTGCCAGCAGCGTACCCCAAGCAGGGGGCGGCTATGGCTACACCTTC. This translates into CASSVPQAGGGYGYTF.

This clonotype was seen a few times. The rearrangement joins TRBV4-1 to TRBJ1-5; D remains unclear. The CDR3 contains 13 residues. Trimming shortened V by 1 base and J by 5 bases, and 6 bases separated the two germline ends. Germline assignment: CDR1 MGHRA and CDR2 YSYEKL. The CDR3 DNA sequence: TGCGCCAGCAGCCAAGTGAGGGATCAGCCCCAGCATTTT. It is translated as CASSQVRDQPQHF.